This T cell receptor (beta chain) is drawn from a study of cytomegalovirus exposure and HLA in healthy donors. Study findings and constraints: It was fewer than 200 TCR beta chains that were listed as cytomegalovirus-associated. Reports described diagnosis of cytomegalovirus status by the classifier as highly specific and sensitive.

The V gene's germline CDR1 is SGHNT and CDR2 YENEEA. The CDR3 covers 11 residues. V lost 6 bases and J lost 2, with 5 bases in between. It was the roughly 110-subject validation cohort, separate from the 666-subject first cohort, to which the donors belonged. As for this clone: Its target is not known. The sample contains more than one DNA sequence encoding this CDR3.

Produced via immunoSEQ multiplex PCR; TCRdb's table is partial and in-frame only. The sample yields about 240,000 clones, around 88% seen once. Material for sequencing was PBMCs. The clonotype was recovered from a woman in her 30s in good health and CMV-seropositive. V is TRBV11-3 and J is TRBJ2-7, with D unresolved. CDR3: CASSLAYEQYF. For the CDR3, the DNA is TGTGCCAGCAGTCTAGCCTACGAGCAGTACTTC.